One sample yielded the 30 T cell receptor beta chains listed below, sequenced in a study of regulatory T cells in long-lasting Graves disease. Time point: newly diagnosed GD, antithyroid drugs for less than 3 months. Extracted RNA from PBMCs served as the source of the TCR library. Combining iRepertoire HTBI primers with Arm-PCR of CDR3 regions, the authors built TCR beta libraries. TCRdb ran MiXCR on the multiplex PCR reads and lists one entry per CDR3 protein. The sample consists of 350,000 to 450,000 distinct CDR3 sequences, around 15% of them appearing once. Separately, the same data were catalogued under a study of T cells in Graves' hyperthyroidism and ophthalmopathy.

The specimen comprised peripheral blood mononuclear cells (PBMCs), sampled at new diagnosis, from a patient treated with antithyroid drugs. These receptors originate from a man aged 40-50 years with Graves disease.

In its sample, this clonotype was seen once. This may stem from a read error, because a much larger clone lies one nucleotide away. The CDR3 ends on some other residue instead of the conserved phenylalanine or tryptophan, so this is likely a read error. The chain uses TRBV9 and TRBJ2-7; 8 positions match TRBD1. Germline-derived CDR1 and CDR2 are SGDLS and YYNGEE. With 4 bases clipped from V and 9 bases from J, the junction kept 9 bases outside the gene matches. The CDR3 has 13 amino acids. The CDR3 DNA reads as TGTGCCAGCAGCCGGGCCGCCAGGGGGCGGCAGTACCTC. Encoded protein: CASSRAARGRQYL.

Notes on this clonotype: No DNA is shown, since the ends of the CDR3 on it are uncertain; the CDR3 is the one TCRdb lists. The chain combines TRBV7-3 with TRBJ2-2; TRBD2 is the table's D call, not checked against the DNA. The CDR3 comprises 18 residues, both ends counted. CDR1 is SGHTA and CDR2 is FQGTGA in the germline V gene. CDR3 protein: CASSLGGIQYFGTGELFF.

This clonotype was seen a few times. CDR3 protein: CSASGTPVNEQFF. The CDR3 region has the DNA TGCAGTGCTTCCGGGACCCCCGTTAATGAGCAGTTCTTC. The chain links TRBV20-1 to TRBJ2-1, with D perhaps assigned TRBD1 or TRBD2 (5 bases each). The CDR3 loop spans 13 amino acids. In germline, CDR1 is DFQATT, CDR2 SNEGSKA (reference sequence). V lost 5 bases to trimming and J lost 7 bases, with 15 bases between them.

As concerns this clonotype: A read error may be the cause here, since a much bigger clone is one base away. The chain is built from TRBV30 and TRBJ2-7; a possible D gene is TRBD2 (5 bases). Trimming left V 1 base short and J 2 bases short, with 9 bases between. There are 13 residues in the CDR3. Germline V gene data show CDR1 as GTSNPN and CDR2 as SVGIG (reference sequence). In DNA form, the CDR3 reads TGTGCCTGGAGTGCCGGGGTCCCCTACGAGCAGTACTTC. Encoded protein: CAWSAGVPYEQYF. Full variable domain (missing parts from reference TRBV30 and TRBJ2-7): SQTIHQWPATLVQPVGSPLSLECTVEGTSNPNLYWYRQAAGRGLQLLFYSVGIGQISSEVPQNLSASRPQDRQFILSSKKLLLSDSGFYLCAWSAGVPYEQYFGPGTRLTVT.

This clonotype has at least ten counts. The CDR3 is CASSPPGRSYNEQFF. The CDR3 DNA sequence: TGTGCCAGCTCACCCCCGGGCCGCTCCTACAATGAGCAGTTCTTC. This chain uses TRBV18 with TRBJ2-1; D is ambiguous. V was pared by 3 bases and J by 0 bases, with 9 bases between. CDR3 length equals 15 residues. CDR1 and CDR2 from the germline V gene are KGHSH and LQKENI.

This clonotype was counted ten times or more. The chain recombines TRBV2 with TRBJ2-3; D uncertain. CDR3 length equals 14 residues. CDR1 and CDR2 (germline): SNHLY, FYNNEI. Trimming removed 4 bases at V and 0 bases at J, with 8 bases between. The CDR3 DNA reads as TGTGCCAGCAGTGGTTACAGAAGCACAGATACGCAGTATTTT. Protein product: CASSGYRSTDTQYF. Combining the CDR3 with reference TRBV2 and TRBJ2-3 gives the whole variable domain EPEVTQTPSHQVTQMGQEVILRCVPISNHLYFYWYRQILGQKVEFLVSFYNNEISEKSEIFDDQFSVERPDGSNFTLKIRSTKLEDSAMYFCASSGYRSTDTQYFGPGTRLTVL.

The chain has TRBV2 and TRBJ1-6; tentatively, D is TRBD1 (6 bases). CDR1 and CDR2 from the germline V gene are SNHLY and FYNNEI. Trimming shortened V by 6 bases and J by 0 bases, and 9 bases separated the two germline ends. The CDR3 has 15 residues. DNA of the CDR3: TGTGCCAGCAGGACGGACAGCTCCTATAATTCACCCCTCCACTTT. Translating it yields CASRTDSSYNSPLHF.

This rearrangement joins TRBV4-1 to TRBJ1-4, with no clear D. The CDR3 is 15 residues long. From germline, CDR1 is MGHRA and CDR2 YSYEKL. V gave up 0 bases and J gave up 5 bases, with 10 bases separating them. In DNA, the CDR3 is TGCGCCAGCAGCCAAGAGGATAGGGAGAATGAAAAACTGTTTTTT. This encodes CASSQEDRENEKLFF.

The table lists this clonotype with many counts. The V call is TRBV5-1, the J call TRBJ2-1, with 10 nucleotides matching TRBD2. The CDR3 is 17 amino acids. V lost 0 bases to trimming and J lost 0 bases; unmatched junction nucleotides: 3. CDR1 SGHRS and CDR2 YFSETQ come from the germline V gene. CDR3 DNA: TGCGCCAGCAGCTTGGTCCTAGCGGGGGTCTCCTACAATGAGCAGTTCTTC. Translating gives CASSLVLAGVSYNEQFF.

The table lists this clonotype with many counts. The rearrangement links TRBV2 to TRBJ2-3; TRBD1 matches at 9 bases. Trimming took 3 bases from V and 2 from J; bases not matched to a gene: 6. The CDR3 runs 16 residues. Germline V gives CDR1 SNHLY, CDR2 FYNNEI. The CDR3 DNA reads TGTGCCAGCAGTGATTGGGGGGACAGGGTCACAGATACGCAGTATTTT. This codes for CASSDWGDRVTDTQYF.

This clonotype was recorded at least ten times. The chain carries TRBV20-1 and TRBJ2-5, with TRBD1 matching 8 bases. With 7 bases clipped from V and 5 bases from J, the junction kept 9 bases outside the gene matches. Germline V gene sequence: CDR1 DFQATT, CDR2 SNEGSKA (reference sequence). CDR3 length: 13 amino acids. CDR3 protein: CSGRPGGAETQYF. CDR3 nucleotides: TGCAGTGGACGTCCAGGGGGCGCCGAGACCCAGTACTTC.

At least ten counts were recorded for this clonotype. Written as DNA, the CDR3 is TGTGCCAGCCGTCTACCGGGACAGGGGAACACCGGGGAGCTGTTTTTT. It specifies CASRLPGQGNTGELFF. The chain carries TRBV28 and TRBJ2-2, with TRBD1 identical over 9 bases. The CDR3 contains 16 residues. Germline assignment: CDR1 MDHEN and CDR2 SYDVKM. J gave up 1 base and V 8 bases, and 8 bases lay outside the gene matches.

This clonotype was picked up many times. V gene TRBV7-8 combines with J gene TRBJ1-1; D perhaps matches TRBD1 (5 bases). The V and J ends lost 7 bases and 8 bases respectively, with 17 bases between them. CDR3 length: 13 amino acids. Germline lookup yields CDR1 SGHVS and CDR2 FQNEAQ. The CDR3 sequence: CASTSRGSIEAFF. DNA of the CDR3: TGTGCCAGCACCTCCCGGGGGTCGATCGAAGCTTTCTTT. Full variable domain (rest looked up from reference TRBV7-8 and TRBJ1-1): GAGVSQSPRYKVAKRGQDVALRCDPISGHVSLFWYQQALGQGPEFLTYFQNEAQLDKSGLPSDRFFAERPEGSVSTLKIQRTQQEDSAVYLCASTSRGSIEAFFGQGTRLTVV.

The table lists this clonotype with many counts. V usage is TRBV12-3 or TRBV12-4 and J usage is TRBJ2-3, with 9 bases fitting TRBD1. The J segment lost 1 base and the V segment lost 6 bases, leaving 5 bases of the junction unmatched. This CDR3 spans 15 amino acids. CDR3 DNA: TGTGCCAGCAGCTTAAGACAGGGGGGCACAGATACGCAGTATTTT. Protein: CASSLRQGGTDTQYF.

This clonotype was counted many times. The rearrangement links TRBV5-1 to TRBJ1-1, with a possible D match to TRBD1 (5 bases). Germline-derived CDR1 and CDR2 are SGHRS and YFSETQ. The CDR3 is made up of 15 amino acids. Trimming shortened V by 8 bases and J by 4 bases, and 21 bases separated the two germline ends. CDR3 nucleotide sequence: TGCGCCAGTTCCAATTCCGGGACCGAGGGCACTGAAGCTTTCTTT. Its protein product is CASSNSGTEGTEAFF.

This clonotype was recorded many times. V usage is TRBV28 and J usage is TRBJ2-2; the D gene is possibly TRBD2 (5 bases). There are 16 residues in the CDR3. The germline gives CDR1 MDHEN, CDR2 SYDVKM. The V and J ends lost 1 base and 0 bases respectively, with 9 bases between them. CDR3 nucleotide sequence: TGTGCCAGCAGTTTATTAGGGAGAGCGAACACCGGGGAGCTGTTTTTT. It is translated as CASSLLGRANTGELFF.

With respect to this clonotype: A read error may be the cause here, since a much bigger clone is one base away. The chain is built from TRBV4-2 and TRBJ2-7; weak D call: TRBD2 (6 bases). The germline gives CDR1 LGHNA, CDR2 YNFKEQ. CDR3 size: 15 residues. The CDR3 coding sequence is TGTGCCAGCAGCCAAGATTGGCGGGGCTGGTACGAGCGGTACTTC. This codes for CASSQDWRGWYERYF.

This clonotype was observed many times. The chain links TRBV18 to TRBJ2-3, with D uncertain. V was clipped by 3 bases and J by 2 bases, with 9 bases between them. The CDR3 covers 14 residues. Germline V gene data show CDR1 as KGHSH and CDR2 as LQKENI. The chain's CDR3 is CASSPSSPTDTQYF. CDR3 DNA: TGTGCCAGCTCACCGTCCTCCCCCACAGATACGCAGTATTTT. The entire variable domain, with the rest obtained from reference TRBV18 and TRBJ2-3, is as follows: NAGVMQNPRHLVRRRGQEARLRCSPMKGHSHVYWYRQLPEEGLKFMVYLQKENIIDESGMPKERFSAEFPKEGPSILRIQQVVRGDSAAYFCASSPSSPTDTQYFGPGTRLTVL.

The CDR3 nucleotides are TGTGCCAGCAGTCGGGGAGGGTTTAATCAAGAGACCCAGTACTTC. Protein sequence: CASSRGGFNQETQYF. The chain links TRBV6-1 to TRBJ2-5; TRBD2 matches 7 bases. CDR3 size: 15 residues. Germline V gene lookup returns CDR1 MNHNS and CDR2 SASEGT. Trimming at V came to 5 bases and at J to 2 bases, leaving 8 bases not matched to a gene.

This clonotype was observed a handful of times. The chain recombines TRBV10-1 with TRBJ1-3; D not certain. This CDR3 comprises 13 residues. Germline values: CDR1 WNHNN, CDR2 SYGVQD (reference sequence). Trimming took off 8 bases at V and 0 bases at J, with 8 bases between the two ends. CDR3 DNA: TGCGCCAGCGCCAGCAACTCTGGAAACACCATATATTTT. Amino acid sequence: CASASNSGNTIYF.

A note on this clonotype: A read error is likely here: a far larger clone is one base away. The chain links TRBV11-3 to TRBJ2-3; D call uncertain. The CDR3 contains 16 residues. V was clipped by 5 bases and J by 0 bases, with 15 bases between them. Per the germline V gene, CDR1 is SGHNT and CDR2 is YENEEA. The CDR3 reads CASSPLRITSTDTQYF. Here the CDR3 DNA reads TGTGCCAGCAGCCCCCTCCGGATAACTAGCACAGATACGCAGTATTTT.

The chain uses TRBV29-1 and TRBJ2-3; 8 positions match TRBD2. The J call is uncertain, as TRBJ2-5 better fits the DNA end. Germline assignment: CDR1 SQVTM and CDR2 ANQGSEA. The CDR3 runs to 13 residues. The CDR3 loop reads CSGREGRGETQYF. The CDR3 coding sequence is TGCAGCGGCCGGGAGGGGAGAGGGGAGACCCAGTACTTC.

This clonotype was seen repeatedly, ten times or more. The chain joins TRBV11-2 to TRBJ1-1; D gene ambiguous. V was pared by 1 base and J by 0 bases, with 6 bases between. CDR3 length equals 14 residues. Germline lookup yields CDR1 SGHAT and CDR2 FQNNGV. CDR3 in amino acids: CASSLASMNTEAFF. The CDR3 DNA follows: TGTGCCAGCAGCTTAGCCAGTATGAACACTGAAGCTTTCTTT.

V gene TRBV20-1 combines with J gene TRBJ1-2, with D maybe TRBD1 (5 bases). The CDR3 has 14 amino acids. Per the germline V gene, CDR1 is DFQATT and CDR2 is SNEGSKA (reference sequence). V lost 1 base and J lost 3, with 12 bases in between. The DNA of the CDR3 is TGCAGTGCTAGAGCCGGGACGTCCGACTATGGCTACACCTTC. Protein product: CSARAGTSDYGYTF.

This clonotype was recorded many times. CDR3 DNA: TGTGCCTGGGGGAGGGGACTAGCGGGGGGGTGGACTAGCACAGATACGCAGTATTTT. Translated: CAWGRGLAGGWTSTDTQYF. The chain carries TRBV30 and TRBJ2-3, with 16 nucleotides matching TRBD2. This CDR3 is built from 19 residues. The trim removed 5 bases at V and 0 bases at J, leaving 11 bases unmatched. Germline CDR1 and CDR2: GTSNPN and SVGIG (reference sequence).

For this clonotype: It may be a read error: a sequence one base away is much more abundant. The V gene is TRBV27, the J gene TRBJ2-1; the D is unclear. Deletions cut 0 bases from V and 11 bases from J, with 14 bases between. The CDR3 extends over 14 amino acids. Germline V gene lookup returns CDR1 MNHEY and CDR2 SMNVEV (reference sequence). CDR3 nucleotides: TGTGCCAGCAGTTTATCGCCATCGTTTAATAAGCAGTTCTTC. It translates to CASSLSPSFNKQFF.

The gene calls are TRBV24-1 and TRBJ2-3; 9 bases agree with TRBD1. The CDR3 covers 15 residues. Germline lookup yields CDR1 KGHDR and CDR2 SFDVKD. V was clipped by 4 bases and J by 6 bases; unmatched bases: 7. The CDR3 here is CATSDPGQGRDTQYF. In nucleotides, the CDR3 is TGTGCCACCAGTGACCCCGGACAGGGGAGGGATACGCAGTATTTT.

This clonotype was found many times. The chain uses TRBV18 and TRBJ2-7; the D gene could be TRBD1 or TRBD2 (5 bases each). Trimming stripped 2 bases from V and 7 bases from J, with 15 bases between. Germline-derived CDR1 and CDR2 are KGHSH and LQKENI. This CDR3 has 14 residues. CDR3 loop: CASSPIGGEGEQYF. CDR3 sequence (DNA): TGTGCCAGCTCACCAATAGGTGGAGAGGGGGAGCAGTACTTC. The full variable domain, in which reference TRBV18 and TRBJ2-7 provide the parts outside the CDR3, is NAGVMQNPRHLVRRRGQEARLRCSPMKGHSHVYWYRQLPEEGLKFMVYLQKENIIDESGMPKERFSAEFPKEGPSILRIQQVVRGDSAAYFCASSPIGGEGEQYFGPGTRLTVT.

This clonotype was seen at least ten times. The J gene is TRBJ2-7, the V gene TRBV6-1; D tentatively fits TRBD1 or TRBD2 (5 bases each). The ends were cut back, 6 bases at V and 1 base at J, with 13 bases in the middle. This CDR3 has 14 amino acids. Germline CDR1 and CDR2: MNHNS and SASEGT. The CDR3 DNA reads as TGTGCCAGCAGGGGACCGACGAAGTCCTACGAGCAGTACTTC. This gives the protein CASRGPTKSYEQYF.

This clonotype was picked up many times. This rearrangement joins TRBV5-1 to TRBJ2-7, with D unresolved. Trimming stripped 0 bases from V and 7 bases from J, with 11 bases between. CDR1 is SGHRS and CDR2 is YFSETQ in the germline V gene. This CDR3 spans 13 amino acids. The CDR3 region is CASSLAAGREQYF. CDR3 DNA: TGCGCCAGCAGCTTGGCCGCCGGACGGGAGCAGTACTTC.